This T cell receptor (beta chain) was recorded in a study of circulating CD8 cells and anti-PD-1 response in melanoma. About the research overall: Six of 13 patients had prior targeted therapy or immunotherapy; seven did not. Non-responders showed stable or progressive disease; responders showed complete or partial response. Study-wide results and limits: The cohort mixed treatment-naive and previously treated patients. At M1, fewer than 8% of TRB clonotypes appeared in multiple subsets.

The QIAseq Immune Repertoire TCR panel built the libraries from 15 ng of total RNA. TCRdb ran MiXCR on the reads and lists one entry per CDR3 protein. The sample has hundreds of distinct CDR3 sequences, about 10% seen once. Sorting of live CD3+CD8+TCRalphabeta+ cells by PD-1 and/or TIGIT gave four subsets. CDR1 and CDR2 (germline): DFQATT, SNEGSKA (reference sequence). The CDR3 has 16 residues. Trimming took 1 base from V and 0 from J, leaving 16 bases between them. In its sample, this clonotype is medium-sized. Its antigen is not known. The sequencing here drew on CD8+ T cells from PBMCs, taken at baseline or after one month of anti-PD-1 therapy (not recorded which). This TCR came from a human donor with melanoma. V usage is TRBV20-1 and J usage is TRBJ2-7; no clear D. The CDR3 spells CSARGEVGLSSYEQYF. The CDR3 DNA reads TGCAGTGCTAGAGGAGAGGTGGGCTTAAGCTCCTACGAGCAGTACTTC.